The clone carrying this TCR beta chain was detected many times. Its target is unknown. The CDR3 contains 12 residues. Per the germline V gene, CDR1 is MNHEY and CDR2 is SVGEGT. Trimming shortened V by 0 bases and J by 4 bases, and 3 bases separated the two germline ends. Amplification of the TCR beta CDR3 regions used RNA transcripts (as template). Second-round multiplex PCR came after first-round RT-PCR with HTBI primers. A single record per CDR3 protein comes from TCRdb applying MiXCR to the multiplex PCR reads. This sample yields approximately 150,000 distinct CDR3 sequences, of which 35% to 45% are seen a single time; 8% to 9.5% belongs to the top ten. This sample was taken from a study of Graves' ophthalmopathy and Graves' hyperthyroidism. Study information: Prior to any treatment, peripheral blood was collected at the time of initial diagnosis.

PBMCs came from more than 8 ml of fresh peripheral blood. Study-level points and caveats: Blood contained most expanded thyroid clonotypes exceeding 0.001 frequency. Built on 13 signatures, a model told ophthalmopathy apart from stable hyperthyroidism with about 85% sensitivity and roughly 81% specificity.

The specimen was peripheral blood. V usage is TRBV6-2 or TRBV6-3 and J usage is TRBJ2-5; D remains ambiguous. The clonotype was recovered from a man aged 25-40 years with Graves' ophthalmopathy. The CDR3 reads CASSYSIETQYF. In nucleotides, the CDR3 is TGTGCCAGCAGTTACTCGATAGAGACCCAGTACTTC.